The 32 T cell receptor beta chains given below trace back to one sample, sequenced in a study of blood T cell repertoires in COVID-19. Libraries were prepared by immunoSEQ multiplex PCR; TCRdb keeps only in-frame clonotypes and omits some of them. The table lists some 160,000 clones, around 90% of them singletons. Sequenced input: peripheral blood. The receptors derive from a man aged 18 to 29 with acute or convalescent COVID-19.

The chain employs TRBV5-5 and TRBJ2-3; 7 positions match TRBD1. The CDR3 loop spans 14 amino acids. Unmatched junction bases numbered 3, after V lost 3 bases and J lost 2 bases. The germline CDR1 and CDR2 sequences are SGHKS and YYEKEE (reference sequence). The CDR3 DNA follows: TGTGCCAGCAGCTCCAGGGGGTCCACAGATACGCAGTATTTT. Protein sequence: CASSSRGSTDTQYF.

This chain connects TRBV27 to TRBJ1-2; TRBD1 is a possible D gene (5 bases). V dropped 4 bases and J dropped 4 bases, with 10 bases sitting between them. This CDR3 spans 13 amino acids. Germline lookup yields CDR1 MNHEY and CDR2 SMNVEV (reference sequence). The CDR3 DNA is TGTGCCAGCAGTTATAACCAGGGCTATGGCTACACCTTC. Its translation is CASSYNQGYGYTF.

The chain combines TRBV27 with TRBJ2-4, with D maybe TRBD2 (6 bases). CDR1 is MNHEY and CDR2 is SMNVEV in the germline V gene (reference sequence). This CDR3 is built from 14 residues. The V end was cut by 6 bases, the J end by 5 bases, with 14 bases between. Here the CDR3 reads CASSLAGGENIQYF. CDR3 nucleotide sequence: TGTGCCAGCAGCCTAGCAGGAGGGGAAAACATTCAGTACTTC.

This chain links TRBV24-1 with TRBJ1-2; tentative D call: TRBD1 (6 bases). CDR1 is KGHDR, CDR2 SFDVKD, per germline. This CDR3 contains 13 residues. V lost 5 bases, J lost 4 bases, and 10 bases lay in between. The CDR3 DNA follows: TGTGCCACCAGTGGCCGGGACACCTATGGCTACACCTTC. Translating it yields CATSGRDTYGYTF.

In nucleotides, the CDR3 is TGCGCCAGCAGCTTGAGTAAGGGACACGGAACAGATACGCAGTATTTT. Translation gives CASSLSKGHGTDTQYF. The V call is TRBV5-1, the J call TRBJ2-3, with a tentative D call TRBD1 (6 bases). Germline lookup yields CDR1 SGHRS and CDR2 YFSETQ. Trimming stripped 1 base from V and 3 bases from J, with 15 bases between. CDR3 length: 16 amino acids.

The CDR3 bases are TGTGCCTGGAGTCGGACCAGGGACAATCAGCCCCAGCATTTT. Translation gives CAWSRTRDNQPQHF. The genes are TRBV30 and TRBJ1-5; the D gene is possibly TRBD1 (5 bases). The V and J ends lost 2 bases and 3 bases respectively, with 11 bases between them. Looked up from germline, CDR1 is GTSNPN and CDR2 is SVGIG (reference sequence). The CDR3 has 14 amino acids.

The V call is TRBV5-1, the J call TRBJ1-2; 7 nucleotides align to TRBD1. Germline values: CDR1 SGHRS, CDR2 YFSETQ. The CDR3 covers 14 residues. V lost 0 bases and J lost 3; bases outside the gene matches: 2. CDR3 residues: CASSLGDRDYGYTF. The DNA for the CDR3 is TGCGCCAGCAGCTTGGGTGACAGGGACTATGGCTACACCTTC.

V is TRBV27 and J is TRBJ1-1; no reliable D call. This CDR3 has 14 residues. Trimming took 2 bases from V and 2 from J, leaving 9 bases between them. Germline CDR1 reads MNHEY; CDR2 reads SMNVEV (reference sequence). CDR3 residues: CASSLNSGNTEAFF. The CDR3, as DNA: TGTGCCAGCAGTTTAAATAGCGGAAACACTGAAGCTTTCTTT.

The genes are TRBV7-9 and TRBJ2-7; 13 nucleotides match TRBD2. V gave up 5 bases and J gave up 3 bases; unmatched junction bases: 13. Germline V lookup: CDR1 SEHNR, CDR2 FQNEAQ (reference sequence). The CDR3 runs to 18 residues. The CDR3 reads CASSEYLGRLAGGYEQYF. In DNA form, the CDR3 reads TGTGCCAGCAGCGAGTACTTAGGCCGACTAGCGGGAGGCTACGAGCAGTACTTC.

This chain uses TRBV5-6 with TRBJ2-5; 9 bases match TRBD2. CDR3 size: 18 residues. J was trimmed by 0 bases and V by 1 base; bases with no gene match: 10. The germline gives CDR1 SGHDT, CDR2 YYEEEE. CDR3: CASSLRRGGLLYQETQYF. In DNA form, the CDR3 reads TGTGCCAGCAGCTTGAGGCGGGGGGGCCTTTTGTACCAAGAGACCCAGTACTTC.

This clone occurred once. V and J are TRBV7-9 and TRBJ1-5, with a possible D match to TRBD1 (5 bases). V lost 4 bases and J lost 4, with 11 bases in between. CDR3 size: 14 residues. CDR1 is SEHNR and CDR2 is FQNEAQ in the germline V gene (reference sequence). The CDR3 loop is CASSYSGGNQPQHF. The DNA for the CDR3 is TGTGCCAGCAGCTACTCGGGGGGGAATCAGCCCCAGCATTTT.

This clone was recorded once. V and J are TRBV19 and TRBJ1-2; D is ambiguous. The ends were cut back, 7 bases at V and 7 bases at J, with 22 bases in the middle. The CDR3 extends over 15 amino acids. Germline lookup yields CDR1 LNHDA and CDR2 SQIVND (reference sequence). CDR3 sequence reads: CASTSPWEEESGYTF. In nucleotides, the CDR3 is TGTGCCAGTACTTCTCCTTGGGAGGAAGAGAGTGGCTACACCTTC. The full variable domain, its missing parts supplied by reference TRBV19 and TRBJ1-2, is DGGITQSPKYLFRKEGQNVTLSCEQNLNHDAMYWYRQDPGQGLRLIYYSQIVNDFQKGDIAEGYSVSREKKESFPLTVTSAQKNPTAFYLCASTSPWEEESGYTFGSGTRLTVV.

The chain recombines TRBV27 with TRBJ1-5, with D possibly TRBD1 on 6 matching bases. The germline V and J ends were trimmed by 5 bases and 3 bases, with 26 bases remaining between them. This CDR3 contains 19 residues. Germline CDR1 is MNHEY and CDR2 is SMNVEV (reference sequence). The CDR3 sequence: CASSVRDTWTDGNNQPQHF. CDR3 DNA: TGTGCCAGCAGTGTCCGGGACACTTGGACGGATGGGAACAATCAGCCCCAGCATTTT.

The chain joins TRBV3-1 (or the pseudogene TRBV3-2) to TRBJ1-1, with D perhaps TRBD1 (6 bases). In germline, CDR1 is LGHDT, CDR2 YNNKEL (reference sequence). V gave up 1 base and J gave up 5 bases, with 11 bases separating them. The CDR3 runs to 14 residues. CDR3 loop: CASSQAGGGTEAFF. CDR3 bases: TGTGCCAGCAGCCAAGCGGGGGGCGGAACTGAAGCTTTCTTT.

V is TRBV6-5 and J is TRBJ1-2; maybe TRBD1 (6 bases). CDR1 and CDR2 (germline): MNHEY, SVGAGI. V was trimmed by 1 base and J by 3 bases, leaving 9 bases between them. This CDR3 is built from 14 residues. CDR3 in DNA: TGTGCCAGCAGTTACTACTCAGGGGACTATGGCTACACCTTC. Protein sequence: CASSYYSGDYGYTF.

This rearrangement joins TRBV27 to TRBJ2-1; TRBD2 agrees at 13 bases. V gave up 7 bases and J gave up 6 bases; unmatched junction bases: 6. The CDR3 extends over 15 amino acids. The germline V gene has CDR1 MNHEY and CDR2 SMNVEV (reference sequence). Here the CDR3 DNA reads TGTGCCAGCATCCCCGGGACTAGCGGGACCAATGAGCAGTTCTTC. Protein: CASIPGTSGTNEQFF.

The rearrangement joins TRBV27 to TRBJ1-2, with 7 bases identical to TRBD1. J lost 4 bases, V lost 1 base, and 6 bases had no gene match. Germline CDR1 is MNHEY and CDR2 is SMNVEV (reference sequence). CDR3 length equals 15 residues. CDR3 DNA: TGTGCCAGCAGTTTATATTTCCGGGACAGCTATGGCTACACCTTC. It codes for CASSLYFRDSYGYTF.

The CDR3 sequence: CASSYDGTSGSYEQYF. Here the CDR3 DNA reads TGTGCCAGCAGTTACGACGGGACTAGCGGATCCTACGAGCAGTACTTC. The genes are TRBV6-5 and TRBJ2-7; 11 bases align to TRBD2. Trimming removed 2 bases from V and 1 base from J; junction bases left unmatched: 4. In germline, CDR1 is MNHEY, CDR2 SVGAGI. This CDR3 spans 16 amino acids.

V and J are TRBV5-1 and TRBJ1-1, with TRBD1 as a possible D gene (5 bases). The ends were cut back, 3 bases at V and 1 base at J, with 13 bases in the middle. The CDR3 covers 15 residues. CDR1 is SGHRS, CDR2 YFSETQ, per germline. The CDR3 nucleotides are TGCGCCAGCAGCTCGGAGACAGTCCCGAACACTGAAGCTTTCTTT. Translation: CASSSETVPNTEAFF.

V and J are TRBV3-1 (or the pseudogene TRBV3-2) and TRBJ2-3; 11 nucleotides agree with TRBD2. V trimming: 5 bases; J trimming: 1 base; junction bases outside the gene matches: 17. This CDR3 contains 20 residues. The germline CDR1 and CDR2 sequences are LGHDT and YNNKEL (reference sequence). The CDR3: CASSSRKLAGVVSGTDTQYF. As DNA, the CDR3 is TGTGCCAGCAGCTCCCGCAAACTAGCGGGAGTTGTATCAGGCACAGATACGCAGTATTTT.

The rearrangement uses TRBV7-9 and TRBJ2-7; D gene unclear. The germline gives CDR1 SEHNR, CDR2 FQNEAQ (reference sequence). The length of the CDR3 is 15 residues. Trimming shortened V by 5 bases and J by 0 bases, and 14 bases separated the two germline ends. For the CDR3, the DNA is TGTGCCAGCAGCACTTATGAGCGTAACTCCTACGAGCAGTACTTC. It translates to CASSTYERNSYEQYF.

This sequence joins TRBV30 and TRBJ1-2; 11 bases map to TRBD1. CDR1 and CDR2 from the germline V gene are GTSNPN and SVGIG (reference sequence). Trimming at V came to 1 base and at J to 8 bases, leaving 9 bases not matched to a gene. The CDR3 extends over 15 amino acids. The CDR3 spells CAWSARTGGSRGYTF. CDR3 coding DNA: TGTGCCTGGAGTGCACGGACAGGGGGCTCTCGAGGCTACACCTTC.

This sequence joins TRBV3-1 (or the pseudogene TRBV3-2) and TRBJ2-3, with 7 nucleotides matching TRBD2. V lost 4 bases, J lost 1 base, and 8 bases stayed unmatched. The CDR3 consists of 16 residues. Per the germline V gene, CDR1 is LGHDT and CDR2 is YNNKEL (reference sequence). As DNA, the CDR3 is TGTGCCAGCAGCCCCCTGGGGAGGGTTGGCACAGATACGCAGTATTTT. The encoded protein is CASSPLGRVGTDTQYF.

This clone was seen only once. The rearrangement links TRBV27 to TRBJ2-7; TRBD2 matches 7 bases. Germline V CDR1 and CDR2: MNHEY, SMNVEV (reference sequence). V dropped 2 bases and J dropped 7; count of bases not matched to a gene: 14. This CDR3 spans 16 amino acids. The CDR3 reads CASSLGVGGRAGEQYF. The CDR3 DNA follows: TGTGCCAGCAGTTTAGGAGTCGGGGGGAGGGCTGGGGAGCAGTACTTC.

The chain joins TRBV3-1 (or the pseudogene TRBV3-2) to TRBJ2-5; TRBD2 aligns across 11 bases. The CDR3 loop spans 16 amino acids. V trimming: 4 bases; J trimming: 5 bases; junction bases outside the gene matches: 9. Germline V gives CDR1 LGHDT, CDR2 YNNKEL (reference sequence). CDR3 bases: TGTGCCAGCAGCCTCCGGCTAGCGGGAGGAGGTGAGACCCAGTACTTC. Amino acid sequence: CASSLRLAGGGETQYF.

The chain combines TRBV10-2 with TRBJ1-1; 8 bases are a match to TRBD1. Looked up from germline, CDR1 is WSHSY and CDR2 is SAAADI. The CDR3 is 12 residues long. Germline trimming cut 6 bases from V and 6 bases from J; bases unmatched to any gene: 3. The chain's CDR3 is CASSRTGSEAFF. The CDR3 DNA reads TGCGCCAGCAGCCGGACAGGGTCTGAAGCTTTCTTT.

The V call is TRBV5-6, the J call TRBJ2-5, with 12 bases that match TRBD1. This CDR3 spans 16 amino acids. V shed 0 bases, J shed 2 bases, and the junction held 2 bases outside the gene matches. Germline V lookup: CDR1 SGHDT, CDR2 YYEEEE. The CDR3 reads CASSLVGQGAQETQYF. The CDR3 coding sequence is TGTGCCAGCAGCTTGGTGGGACAGGGGGCTCAAGAGACCCAGTACTTC.

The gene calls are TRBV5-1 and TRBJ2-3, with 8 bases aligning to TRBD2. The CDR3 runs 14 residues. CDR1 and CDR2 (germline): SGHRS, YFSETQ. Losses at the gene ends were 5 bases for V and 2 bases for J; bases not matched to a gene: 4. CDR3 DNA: TGCGCCAGCAGTCGGGGGGGAATCACAGATACGCAGTATTTT. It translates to CASSRGGITDTQYF.

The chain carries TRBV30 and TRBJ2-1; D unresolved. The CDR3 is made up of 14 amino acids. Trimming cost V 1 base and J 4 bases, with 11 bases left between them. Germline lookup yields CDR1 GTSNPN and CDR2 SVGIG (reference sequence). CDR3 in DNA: TGTGCCTGGAGTGCGGGTATCGGATACAATGAGCAGTTCTTC. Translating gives CAWSAGIGYNEQFF.

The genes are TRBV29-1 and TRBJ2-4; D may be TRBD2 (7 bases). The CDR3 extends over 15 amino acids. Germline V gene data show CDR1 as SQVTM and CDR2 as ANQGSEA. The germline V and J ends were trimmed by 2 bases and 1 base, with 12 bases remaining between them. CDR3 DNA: TGCAGCGTTGAATTGGGGAGGGGGGCCAAAAACATTCAGTACTTC. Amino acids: CSVELGRGAKNIQYF.

The CDR3 DNA follows: TGTGCCAGCAGTTCATTTCCCGGGACTAGCGGATCGAGCTCCTACGAGCAGTACTTC. Protein sequence: CASSSFPGTSGSSSYEQYF. The rearrangement links TRBV28 to TRBJ2-7; TRBD2 matches at 11 bases. The V gene end was trimmed by 4 bases and the J gene end by 0 bases; junction bases not matched to a gene: 14. In germline, CDR1 is MDHEN, CDR2 SYDVKM. The CDR3 spans 19 residues.

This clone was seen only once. The CDR3 nucleotides read TGTGCCAGCAGCTTGGTGGCGGCTTATGGCTACACCTTC. Its translation: CASSLVAAYGYTF. The V and J genes are TRBV5-6 and TRBJ1-2, with D uncertain. V gave up 0 bases and J gave up 5 bases, with 8 bases separating them. The CDR3 sequence is 13 residues long. Germline CDR1 is SGHDT and CDR2 is YYEEEE.